Listed below are T cell receptor beta chains from one sample, sequenced in a study of blood T cell repertoires in COVID-19. Produced via immunoSEQ multiplex PCR; TCRdb's table is partial and in-frame only. Of about 170,000 clones in the sample, around 83% are singletons; the top ten hold about 6.5%. Specimen: peripheral blood. The receptors were sampled from an elderly woman in a cohort sampled during active or convalescent COVID-19. CDR3s include the opening cysteine and the closing phenylalanine or tryptophan. Fields, in order: V gene, clone size, D gene, J gene, CDR3 DNA, CDR3 protein. A D gene is named only where the DNA matches it firmly. Not all rows give a size; the values are once, few, many and, for expanded clones, a class.

V: TRBV10-2
size: .
D: .
J: TRBJ1-5
DNA: TGCGCCAGCGGGGGGACCGCGGGGGCCCCCACGGTAGGTCAGCCCCAGCATTTT
CDR3: CASGGTAGAPTVGQPQHF

V: TRBV5-1
size: .
D: .
J: TRBJ2-4
DNA: TGCGCCAGCAGCTTGGAAGTAGGGGGAAACATTCAGTACTTC
CDR3: CASSLEVGGNIQYF

V: TRBV5-1
size: .
D: TRBD2
J: TRBJ2-3
DNA: TGCGCCAGCAGCTTCGGGGGGAGGACAGATACGCAGTATTTT
CDR3: CASSFGGRTDTQYF

V: TRBV19
size: .
D: TRBD1
J: TRBJ2-3
DNA: TGTGCCAGTAGTATCGGATCGGGACAGGGGTTCTTCCAACACCGTGCTAGCACAGATACGCAGTATTTT
CDR3: CASSIGSGQGFFQHRASTDTQYF

V: TRBV18
size: .
D: .
J: TRBJ1-5
DNA: TGTGCCAGCTCACCAAGCAGGGATAGCAATCAGCCCCAGCATTTT
CDR3: CASSPSRDSNQPQHF

V: TRBV19
size: .
D: TRBD1
J: TRBJ1-1
DNA: TGTGCCAGTAGTCCACCAACAGGGGTTAACACTGAAGCTTTCTTT
CDR3: CASSPPTGVNTEAFF

V: TRBV2
size: few
D: .
J: TRBJ1-5
DNA: TGTGCCAGCACGGAGAGCAATCAGCCCCAGCATTTT
CDR3: CASTESNQPQHF

V: TRBV12-3/TRBV12-4
size: .
D: .
J: TRBJ1-1
DNA: TGTGCCAGCAGGGAGTGGGGGCAGTCTGAAGCTTTCTTT
CDR3: CASREWGQSEAFF

V: TRBV3-1/TRBV3-2
size: .
D: TRBD2
J: TRBJ2-1
DNA: TGTGCCAGCAGCCAAGGACCAGAGCGGGGGATTTACAATGAGCAGTTCTTC
CDR3: CASSQGPERGIYNEQFF

V: TRBV5-1
size: .
D: TRBD1
J: TRBJ2-3
DNA: TGCGCCAGCAGCTTTACGACAGGGGCGACAGATACGCAGTATTTT
CDR3: CASSFTTGATDTQYF

V: TRBV5-6
size: .
D: .
J: TRBJ2-7
DNA: TGTGCCAGCAGCTTGGGGCGTGGGAGCTCCTACGAGCAGTACTTC
CDR3: CASSLGRGSSYEQYF

V: TRBV12-5
size: .
D: .
J: TRBJ1-1
DNA: TGTGCTAGTGGTTTGGCCACACGGGGGTCGGGTACTGAAGCTTTCTTT
CDR3: CASGLATRGSGTEAFF

V: TRBV27
size: .
D: .
J: TRBJ1-1
DNA: TGTGCCAGCAGCCTTCAGGGGTTGAACACTGAAGCTTTCTTT
CDR3: CASSLQGLNTEAFF

V: TRBV21-1
size: .
D: .
J: TRBJ2-3
DNA: TGTGCCAACCCTGGGCCGGGGACTAGCGGCACAGATACGCAGTATTTT
CDR3: CANPGPGTSGTDTQYF

V: TRBV19
size: few
D: TRBD1
J: TRBJ2-1
DNA: TGTGCCAGTAGTATAGGACAGGGGCTAAACAATGAGCAGTTCTTC
CDR3: CASSIGQGLNNEQFF

V: TRBV6-5
size: .
D: .
J: TRBJ1-2
DNA: TGTGCCAGCATAAGCGGGTTCTATGGCTACACCTTC
CDR3: CASISGFYGYTF

V: TRBV15
size: .
D: .
J: TRBJ2-2
DNA: TGTGCCACCAGCAGACTATTAGCGAAGAACGGGGAGCTGTTTTTT
CDR3: CATSRLLAKNGELFF

V: TRBV5-1
size: .
D: .
J: TRBJ2-3
DNA: TGCGCCAGCAGCTTGGATCGGGGGTACACGCAGTATTTT
CDR3: CASSLDRGYTQYF

V: TRBV27
size: .
D: TRBD2
J: TRBJ2-1
DNA: TGTGCCAGCAGCCAATCGGCCGGACTAGCGGGAGCTGTACAGTTCTTC
CDR3: CASSQSAGLAGAVQFF

V: TRBV11-2
size: once
D: .
J: TRBJ2-3
DNA: TGTGCCAGCAGCTTCGGGTCCGCAGATACGCAGTATTTT
CDR3: CASSFGSADTQYF

V: TRBV6-7
size: .
D: .
J: TRBJ1-3
DNA: TGTGCCCGAACCTCAGGGGCTTCTGGAAACACCATATATTTT
CDR3: CARTSGASGNTIYF

V: TRBV18
size: .
D: .
J: TRBJ1-1
DNA: TGTGCCAGCCTACCTCGCGGGTCCGCTGAAGCTTTCTTT
CDR3: CASLPRGSAEAFF

V: TRBV28
size: .
D: TRBD1
J: TRBJ1-5
DNA: TGTGCCAGCAGTTCCGGGACAGGGGGCGCGAGGTATAGCAATCAGCCCCAGCATTTT
CDR3: CASSSGTGGARYSNQPQHF

V: TRBV3-1/TRBV3-2
size: .
D: TRBD1
J: TRBJ2-7
DNA: TGTGCCAGCAGCGTATCTGAGACAGGGCCCTACGAGCAGTACTTC
CDR3: CASSVSETGPYEQYF

V: TRBV5-6
size: .
D: .
J: TRBJ1-4
DNA: TGTGCCAGCAGCTTGGGTGTGGAGGAAAAACTGTTTTTT
CDR3: CASSLGVEEKLFF

V: TRBV7-9
size: .
D: TRBD2
J: TRBJ2-5
DNA: TGTGCCAGCAGACTAGCGGACCAAGAGACCCAGTACTTC
CDR3: CASRLADQETQYF

V: TRBV6-5
size: .
D: .
J: TRBJ1-2
DNA: TGTGCCAGCAGTTACCTCCAGGGGCGAATTAACTATGGCTACACCTTC
CDR3: CASSYLQGRINYGYTF

V: TRBV5-4
size: few
D: .
J: TRBJ2-3
DNA: TGTGCCAGCAGCTCCGAGAGGTGGCAGGGCCGAGATACGCAGTATTTT
CDR3: CASSSERWQGRDTQYF

V: TRBV4-3
size: .
D: .
J: TRBJ2-5
DNA: TGCGCCAGCAGCCCTCGGGGGACGGCGAGGGAGACCCAGTACTTC
CDR3: CASSPRGTARETQYF

V: TRBV12-5
size: once
D: .
J: TRBJ1-2
DNA: TGTGCTAGTGGTTCCAGGACCGGGAGAGGCTACACCTTC
CDR3: CASGSRTGRGYTF

V: TRBV23-1
size: once
D: TRBD1
J: TRBJ1-5
DNA: TGCGCCAGCAGTCATGGTGGACAGGATACGAGCAATCAGCCCCAGCATTTT
CDR3: CASSHGGQDTSNQPQHF

V: TRBV18
size: once
D: TRBD2
J: TRBJ2-2
DNA: TGTGCCAGCTCACCACTTACTAGCGGGACCTTGAACACCGGGGAGCTGTTTTTT
CDR3: CASSPLTSGTLNTGELFF

V: TRBV19
size: .
D: TRBD2
J: TRBJ2-3
DNA: TGTGCCAGCCGGACTAGCGGGAGCGTGAATACGCAGTATTTT
CDR3: CASRTSGSVNTQYF

V: TRBV28
size: few
D: TRBD1
J: TRBJ1-5
DNA: TGTGCCAGCAGTTCCTACCCGGACAGGGGATACAATCAGCCCCAGCATTTT
CDR3: CASSSYPDRGYNQPQHF

V: TRBV27
size: few
D: .
J: TRBJ1-2
DNA: TGTGCCAGCAGTTTAGGGGGGGGGCCGACTTCTGGCTACACCTTC
CDR3: CASSLGGGPTSGYTF

V: TRBV6-5
size: .
D: .
J: TRBJ1-1
DNA: TGTGCCAGCAGTCCCCAACTGGTGAACACTGAAGCTTTCTTT
CDR3: CASSPQLVNTEAFF

V: TRBV7-8
size: .
D: .
J: TRBJ2-3
DNA: TGTGCCAGCATCGTGGGAGACGTGACTAGCACAGATACGCAGTATTTT
CDR3: CASIVGDVTSTDTQYF

V: TRBV5-4
size: once
D: .
J: TRBJ2-1
DNA: TGTGCCAGCAGCCGGGGGGCCGGAGGGACAAAAGTTAGGTACAATGAGCAGTTCTTC
CDR3: CASSRGAGGTKVRYNEQFF

V: TRBV3-1/TRBV3-2
size: .
D: .
J: TRBJ2-3
DNA: TGTGCCAGCAGCCAAGATTCGGGCACAGATACGCAGTATTTT
CDR3: CASSQDSGTDTQYF

V: TRBV3-1/TRBV3-2
size: .
D: .
J: TRBJ1-5
DNA: TGTGCCAGCAGCCAAGACAGGGTTCAGCCCCAGCATTTT
CDR3: CASSQDRVQPQHF

V: TRBV19
size: .
D: TRBD1
J: TRBJ2-2
DNA: TGTGCCAGTAGCTGGACAGGGGGGCCCGGGGAGCTGTTTTTT
CDR3: CASSWTGGPGELFF

V: TRBV24-1
size: .
D: TRBD1
J: TRBJ1-3
DNA: TGTGCCACCAGTGATGGGACAGACTCTGGAAACACCATATATTTT
CDR3: CATSDGTDSGNTIYF

V: TRBV4-1
size: .
D: TRBD2
J: TRBJ2-1
DNA: TGCGCCAGCAGCACAGGACTAGCCCTCAACAATGAGCAGTTCTTC
CDR3: CASSTGLALNNEQFF